This is a list of T cell receptor beta chains from one sample in a study of T cell changes during pregnancy in multiple sclerosis. Profiling relied on immunoSEQ multiplex PCR, and the TCRdb table lists in-frame clones only, not all of them. The table records 90,000 to 95,000 clones, around 90% of them present only once. Sequences were derived from peripheral blood, sampled before pregnancy. Receptors were obtained from a female donor with multiple sclerosis, enrolled in a pregnancy study. Each CDR3 is given with its conserved first and last residue. Each record gives: D gene, V gene, J gene, clone size, CDR3 protein, CDR3 DNA. D genes are given only for firm matches. Expanded clones get a size class; other rows say once, few or many, or leave the size out.

D gene: TRBD2; V gene: TRBV9; J gene: TRBJ2-3; clone size: NA; CDR3 protein: CASSAGTSGRVTDTQYF; CDR3 DNA: TGTGCCAGCAGCGCCGGGACTAGCGGGAGGGTCACAGATACGCAGTATTTT
D gene: NA; V gene: TRBV7-2; J gene: TRBJ2-5; clone size: NA; CDR3 protein: CASSLAEREGPRNF; CDR3 DNA: TGTGCCAGCAGCTTAGCGGAACGAGAGGGCCCTAGAAACTTC
D gene: NA; V gene: TRBV15; J gene: TRBJ1-3; clone size: NA; CDR3 protein: CATSRDRMGQGSSGNTIYF; CDR3 DNA: TGTGCCACCAGCAGAGATCGTATGGGCCAGGGGAGCTCTGGAAACACCATATATTTT
D gene: NA; V gene: TRBV19; J gene: TRBJ2-5; clone size: NA; CDR3 protein: CASRGLRETQYF; CDR3 DNA: TGTGCCAGTAGGGGGCTGCGAGAGACCCAGTACTTC
D gene: TRBD2; V gene: TRBV14; J gene: TRBJ2-1; clone size: few; CDR3 protein: CASSPIAGRNNEQFF; CDR3 DNA: TGTGCCAGCAGCCCTATAGCGGGACGCAACAATGAGCAGTTCTTC
D gene: TRBD1; V gene: TRBV7-2; J gene: TRBJ1-1; clone size: NA; CDR3 protein: CASSSTERTGGVKRTEAFF; CDR3 DNA: TGTGCCAGCAGCTCCACAGAGAGGACAGGGGGCGTTAAGAGAACTGAAGCTTTCTTT
D gene: NA; V gene: TRBV5-1; J gene: TRBJ2-5; clone size: NA; CDR3 protein: CASSFTLQDYQETQYF; CDR3 DNA: TGCGCCAGCAGTTTCACTCTACAGGATTACCAAGAGACCCAGTACTTC
D gene: NA; V gene: TRBV6-5; J gene: TRBJ2-4; clone size: NA; CDR3 protein: CASSYSEGVGHIQYF; CDR3 DNA: TGTGCCAGCAGTTACTCGGAAGGGGTGGGGCACATTCAGTACTTC
D gene: TRBD1; V gene: TRBV7-6; J gene: TRBJ2-1; clone size: NA; CDR3 protein: CASSVGTGTYNEQFF; CDR3 DNA: TGTGCCAGCAGCGTTGGGACAGGAACCTACAATGAGCAGTTCTTC
D gene: TRBD1; V gene: TRBV27; J gene: TRBJ1-5; clone size: NA; CDR3 protein: CASKIQGDSNQPQHF; CDR3 DNA: TGTGCCAGCAAAATTCAGGGGGATAGCAATCAGCCCCAGCATTTT
D gene: TRBD1; V gene: TRBV10-3; J gene: TRBJ1-1; clone size: NA; CDR3 protein: CAIREDRGWTEAFF; CDR3 DNA: TGTGCCATCAGGGAGGACAGGGGGTGGACTGAAGCTTTCTTT
D gene: NA; V gene: TRBV9; J gene: TRBJ1-3; clone size: NA; CDR3 protein: CASSRASGDTIYF; CDR3 DNA: TGTGCCAGCAGTCGGGCGAGCGGGGACACCATATATTTT
D gene: TRBD2; V gene: TRBV15; J gene: TRBJ2-1; clone size: NA; CDR3 protein: CATTELAGGRYSYNEQFF; CDR3 DNA: TGTGCCACCACCGAATTAGCGGGAGGCCGCTATTCCTACAATGAGCAGTTCTTC
D gene: TRBD2; V gene: TRBV12-5; J gene: TRBJ2-2; clone size: NA; CDR3 protein: CASGHGDPMGGEKTGELFF; CDR3 DNA: TGTGCTAGTGGTCACGGAGACCCCATGGGGGGGGAGAAGACCGGGGAGCTGTTTTTT
D gene: NA; V gene: TRBV4-1; J gene: TRBJ2-2; clone size: NA; CDR3 protein: CASSQDRVLNTGELFF; CDR3 DNA: TGCGCCAGCAGCCAAGACAGGGTGTTGAACACCGGGGAGCTGTTTTTT